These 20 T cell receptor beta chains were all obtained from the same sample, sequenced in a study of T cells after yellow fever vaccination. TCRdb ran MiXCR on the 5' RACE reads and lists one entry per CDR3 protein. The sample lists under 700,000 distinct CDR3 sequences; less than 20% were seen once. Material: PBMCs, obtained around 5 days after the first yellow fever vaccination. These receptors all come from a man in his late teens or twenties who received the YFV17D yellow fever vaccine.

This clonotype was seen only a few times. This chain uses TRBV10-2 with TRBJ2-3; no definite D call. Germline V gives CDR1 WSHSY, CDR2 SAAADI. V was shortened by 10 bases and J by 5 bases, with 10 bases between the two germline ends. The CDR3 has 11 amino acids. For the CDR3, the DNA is TGCGCCACCTCCCCAGGAGATACGCAGTATTTT. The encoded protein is CATSPGDTQYF.

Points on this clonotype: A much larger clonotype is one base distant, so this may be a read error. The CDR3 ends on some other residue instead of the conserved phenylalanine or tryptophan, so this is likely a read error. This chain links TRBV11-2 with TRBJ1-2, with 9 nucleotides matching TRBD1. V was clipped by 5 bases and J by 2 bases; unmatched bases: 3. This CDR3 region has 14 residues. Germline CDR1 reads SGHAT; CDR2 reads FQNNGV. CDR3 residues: CASSAGTGNYGYTY. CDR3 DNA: TGTGCCAGCAGCGCCGGGACAGGGAACTATGGCTACACCTAC.

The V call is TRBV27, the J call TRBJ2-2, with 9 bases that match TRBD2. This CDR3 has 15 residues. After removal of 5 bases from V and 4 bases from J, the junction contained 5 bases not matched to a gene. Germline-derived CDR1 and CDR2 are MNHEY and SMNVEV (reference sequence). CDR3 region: CASSITLAGTGELFF. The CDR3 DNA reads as TGTGCCAGCAGTATCACACTAGCGGGCACCGGGGAGCTGTTTTTT.

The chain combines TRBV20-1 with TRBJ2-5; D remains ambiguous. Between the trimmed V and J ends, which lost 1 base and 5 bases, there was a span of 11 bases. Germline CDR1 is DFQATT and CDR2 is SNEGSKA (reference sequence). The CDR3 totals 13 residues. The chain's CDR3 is CSARGSTRETQYF. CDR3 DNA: TGCAGTGCTAGAGGTTCCACACGGGAGACCCAGTACTTC.

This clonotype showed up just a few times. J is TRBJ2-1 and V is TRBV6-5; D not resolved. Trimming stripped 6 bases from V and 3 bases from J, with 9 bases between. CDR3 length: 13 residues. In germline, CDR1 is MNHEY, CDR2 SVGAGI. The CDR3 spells CASRPTDYNEQFF. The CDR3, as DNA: TGTGCCAGCAGGCCAACGGACTACAATGAGCAGTTCTTC.

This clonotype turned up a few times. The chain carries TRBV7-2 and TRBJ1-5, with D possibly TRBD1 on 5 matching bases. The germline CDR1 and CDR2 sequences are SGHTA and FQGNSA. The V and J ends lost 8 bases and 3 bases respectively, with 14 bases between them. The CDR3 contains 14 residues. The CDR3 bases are TGTGCCAGCCGCCCCGCGGGGCTCAATCAGCCCCAGCATTTT. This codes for CASRPAGLNQPQHF.

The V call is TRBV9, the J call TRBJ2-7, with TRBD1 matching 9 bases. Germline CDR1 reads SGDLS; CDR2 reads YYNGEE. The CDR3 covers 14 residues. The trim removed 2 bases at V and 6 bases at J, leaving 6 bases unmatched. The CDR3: CASSVTGGPIEQYF. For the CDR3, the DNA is TGTGCCAGCAGCGTGACAGGGGGTCCCATCGAGCAGTACTTC.

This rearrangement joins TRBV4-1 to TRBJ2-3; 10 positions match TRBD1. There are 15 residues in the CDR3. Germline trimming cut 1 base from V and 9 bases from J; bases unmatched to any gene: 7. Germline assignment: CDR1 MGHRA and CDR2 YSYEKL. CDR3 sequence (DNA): TGCGCCAGCAGCCAAGGACAGGGGGCGTCGGGAACGCAGTATTTT. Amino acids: CASSQGQGASGTQYF.

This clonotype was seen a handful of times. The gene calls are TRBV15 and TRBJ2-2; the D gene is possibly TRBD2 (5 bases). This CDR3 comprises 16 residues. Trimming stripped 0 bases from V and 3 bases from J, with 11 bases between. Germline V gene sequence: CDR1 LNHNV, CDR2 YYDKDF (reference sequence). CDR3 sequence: CATSRDRGAYTGELFF. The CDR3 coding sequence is TGTGCCACCAGCAGAGATCGGGGAGCCTACACCGGGGAGCTGTTTTTT.

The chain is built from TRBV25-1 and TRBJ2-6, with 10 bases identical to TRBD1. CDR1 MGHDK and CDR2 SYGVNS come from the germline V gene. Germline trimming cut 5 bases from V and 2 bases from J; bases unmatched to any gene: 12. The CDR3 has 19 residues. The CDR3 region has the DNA TGTGCCAGCAGTAACCCTCGGACAGGGGGGACGGCTGGGGCCAACGTCCTGACTTTC. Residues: CASSNPRTGGTAGANVLTF.

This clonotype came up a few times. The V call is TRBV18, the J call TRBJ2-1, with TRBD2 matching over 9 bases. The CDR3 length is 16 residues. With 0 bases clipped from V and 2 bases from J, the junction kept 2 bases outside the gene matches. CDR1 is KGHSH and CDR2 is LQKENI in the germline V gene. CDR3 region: CASSPPSGGTYNEQFF. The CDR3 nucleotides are TGTGCCAGCTCACCACCGAGCGGGGGGACCTACAATGAGCAGTTCTTC.

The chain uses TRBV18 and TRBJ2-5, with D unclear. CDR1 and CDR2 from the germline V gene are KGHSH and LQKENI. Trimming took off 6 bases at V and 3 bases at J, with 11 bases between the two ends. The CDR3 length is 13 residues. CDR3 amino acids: CASSHIPEETQYF. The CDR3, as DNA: TGTGCCAGCTCCCACATTCCCGAAGAGACCCAGTACTTC.

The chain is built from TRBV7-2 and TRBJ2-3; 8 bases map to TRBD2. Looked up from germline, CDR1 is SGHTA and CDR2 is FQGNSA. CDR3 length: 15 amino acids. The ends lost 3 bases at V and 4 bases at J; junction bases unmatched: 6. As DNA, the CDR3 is TGTGCCAGCAGCTTCGGGGGGGGCGGACCAGATACGCAGTATTTT. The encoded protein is CASSFGGGGPDTQYF. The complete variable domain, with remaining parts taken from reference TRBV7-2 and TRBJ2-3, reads GAGVSQSPSNKVTEKGKDVELRCDPISGHTALYWYRQSLGQGLEFLIYFQGNSAPDKSGLPSDRFSAERTGGSVSTLTIQRTQQEDSAVYLCASSFGGGGPDTQYFGPGTRLTVL.

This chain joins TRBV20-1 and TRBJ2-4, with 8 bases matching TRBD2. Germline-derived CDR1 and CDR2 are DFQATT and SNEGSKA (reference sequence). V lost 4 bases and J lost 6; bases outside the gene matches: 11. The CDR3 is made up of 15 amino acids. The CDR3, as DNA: TGCAGTGCTACCCGTAGCGGGGCCACGGGAAACATTCAGTACTTC. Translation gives CSATRSGATGNIQYF.

The CDR3 spells CASSLLAGGYEQYV. The CDR3 coding sequence is TGTGCCAGCAGTTTATTAGCGGGGGGCTACGAGCAGTACGTC. The chain joins TRBV28 to TRBJ2-7, with 10 bases aligning to TRBD2. The V segment lost 1 base and the J segment 3 bases; nucleotides outside the gene matches: 0. The CDR3 loop spans 14 amino acids. Germline CDR1 reads MDHEN; CDR2 reads SYDVKM.

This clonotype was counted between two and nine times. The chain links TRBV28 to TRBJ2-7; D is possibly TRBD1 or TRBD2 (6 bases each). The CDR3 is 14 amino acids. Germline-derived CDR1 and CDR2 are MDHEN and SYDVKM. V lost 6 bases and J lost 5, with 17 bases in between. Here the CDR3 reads CASRVGGRVDEQYF. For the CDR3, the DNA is TGTGCCAGCAGGGTAGGGGGGAGAGTAGACGAGCAGTACTTC.

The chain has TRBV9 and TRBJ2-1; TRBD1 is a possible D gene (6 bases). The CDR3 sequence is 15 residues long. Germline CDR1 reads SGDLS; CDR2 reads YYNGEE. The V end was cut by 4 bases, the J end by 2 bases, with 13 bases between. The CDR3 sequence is CASSPEGEPYNEQFF. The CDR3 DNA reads TGTGCCAGCAGCCCCGAGGGGGAACCCTACAATGAGCAGTTCTTC.

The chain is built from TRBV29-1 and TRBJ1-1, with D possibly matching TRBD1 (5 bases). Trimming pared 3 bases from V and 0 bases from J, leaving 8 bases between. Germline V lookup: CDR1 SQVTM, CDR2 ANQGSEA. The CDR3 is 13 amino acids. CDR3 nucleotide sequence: TGCAGCGTTGACTCAGGGCTGAACACTGAAGCTTTCTTT. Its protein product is CSVDSGLNTEAFF. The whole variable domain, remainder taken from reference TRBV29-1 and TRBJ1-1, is SAVISQKPSRDICQRGTSLTIQCQVDSQVTMMFWYRQQPGQSLTLIATANQGSEATYESGFVIDKFPISRPNLTFSTLTVSNMSPEDSSIYLCSVDSGLNTEAFFGQGTRLTVV.

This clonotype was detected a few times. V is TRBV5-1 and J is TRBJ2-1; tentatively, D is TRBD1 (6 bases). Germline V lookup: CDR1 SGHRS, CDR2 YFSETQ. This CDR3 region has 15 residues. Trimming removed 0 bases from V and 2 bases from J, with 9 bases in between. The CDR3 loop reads CASSLGTVTYNEQFF. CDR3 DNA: TGCGCCAGCAGCTTGGGGACAGTAACCTACAATGAGCAGTTCTTC.

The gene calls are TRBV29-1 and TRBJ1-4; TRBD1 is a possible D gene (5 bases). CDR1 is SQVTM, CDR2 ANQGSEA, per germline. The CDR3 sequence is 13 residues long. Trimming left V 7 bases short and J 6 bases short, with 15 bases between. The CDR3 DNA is TGCAGCGCCTACCCCCTAGGGGATGAAAAACTGTTTTTT. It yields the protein CSAYPLGDEKLFF.